A selection of T cell receptor beta chains follows, all from one sample in a study of vaccination effects on CD4 cells after COVID-19. The assay was immunoSEQ multiplex PCR, and TCRdb's table has in-frame clones only and misses some. The table includes some 11,000 clones, about three quarters detected once. These receptors are not linked to any known antigen. The sequenced sample was CD4+ T cells from PBMCs cultured with SARS-CoV-2 spike peptides, obtained after COVID-19 vaccination. The source is a human donor who received a COVID-19 vaccine. CDR3s include the opening cysteine and the closing phenylalanine or tryptophan.

J gene,V gene,CDR3 protein
TRBJ2-1,TRBV10-3,CAISEPRGAVTDEQFF
TRBJ2-4,TRBV6-2/TRBV6-3,CASSYSMGGLAKNIQYF
TRBJ2-7,TRBV7-9,CASTPGGFPLEQYF
TRBJ2-7,TRBV19,CASSIRPGSYEQYF
TRBJ1-1,TRBV5-5,CASSWTGRATEAFF
TRBJ2-7,TRBV5-1,CASSLGGSEQYF
TRBJ1-2,TRBV12-5,CASGLYVGRSYYGYTF
TRBJ2-7,TRBV28,CASSPRTGEAHEQYF
TRBJ2-5,TRBV3-1/TRBV3-2,CASGGGETQYF
TRBJ1-1,TRBV29-1,CSSQGVNTEAFF
TRBJ2-5,TRBV28,CASSRAGGNPETQYF
TRBJ2-1,TRBV6-5,CATFGGLEQFF
TRBJ2-1,TRBV7-9,CASSPNKNYNEQFF
TRBJ2-1,TRBV29-1,CSPITYREVGHNEQFF
TRBJ2-6,TRBV24-1,CATSEGSGANVLTF
TRBJ2-7,TRBV5-5,CASSGTRGLAYEQYF
TRBJ2-7,TRBV6-2/TRBV6-3,CASSYDRGRYEQYF
TRBJ2-1,TRBV5-1,CASSLLGQGASSYNEQFF
TRBJ2-1,TRBV6-1,CASSEDTSAYNEQFF
TRBJ2-7,TRBV6-1,CASSEPTSGRAILYEQYF
TRBJ2-5,TRBV2,CASSDRGTAEQETQYF
TRBJ1-3,TRBV2,CASSDSLGSGNTIYF
TRBJ2-3,TRBV7-6,CASSLSYSGGGLDTQYF
TRBJ1-5,TRBV6-4,CASSLNSNQPQHF
TRBJ2-1,TRBV10-3,CAISDGGGSYNEQFF
TRBJ1-1,TRBV2,CASSAGAYTEAFF
TRBJ2-3,TRBV19,CASSIRVAGASTDTQYF
TRBJ1-2,TRBV6-1,CASSDRDRDGGYTF
TRBJ2-1,TRBV2,CASSLGQPGNEQFF
TRBJ1-2,TRBV28,CASIRLVAGSNYGYTF
TRBJ1-5,TRBV10-1,CASSEAGGSNQPQHF
TRBJ1-6,TRBV6-2/TRBV6-3,CASSLWTVQANSPLHF
TRBJ1-2,TRBV6-1,CASSEAVAESHYGYTF
TRBJ1-2,TRBV2,CASSGGTGVYGYTF
TRBJ1-1,TRBV29-1,CSVSWGGAETFF
TRBJ2-1,TRBV6-1,CASSEEGDRYNEQFF
TRBJ1-1,TRBV5-1,CASSLDTGNTEAFF
TRBJ2-1,TRBV5-5,CASRLDFVNEQFF
TRBJ2-1,TRBV4-2,CASSQGDWVSYNEQFF
TRBJ2-1,TRBV11-2,CASSFRTSGGAGFF
TRBJ2-1,TRBV6-5,CASSYSGTRVSNEQFF
TRBJ2-2,TRBV19,CASSSRVGELFF
TRBJ2-7,TRBV3-1/TRBV3-2,CASSLQGSRFEQYF
TRBJ2-5,TRBV7-7,CASSSSWGDQETQYF
TRBJ1-1,TRBV5-1,CASSLGAKRTEAFF
TRBJ1-2,TRBV5-4,CASSLGGETYGYTF
TRBJ2-3,TRBV4-3,CASSHTTASLSTDTQYF
TRBJ2-3,TRBV5-6,CASSLGLAGVTDTQYF
TRBJ2-1,TRBV29-1,CSVPSWAAADNEQFF
TRBJ1-1,TRBV6-5,CASSTQTGGARKAFF
TRBJ1-2,TRBV24-1,CATSDGFYGYTF
TRBJ1-2,TRBV7-9,CASSLTGVSYGYTF
TRBJ2-5,TRBV7-2,CASNRGAQETQYF
TRBJ2-1,TRBV11-3,CASSAGTSGMGEQFF
TRBJ2-7,TRBV4-1,CASSQVHSPYEQYF